Sequencing of this TCR beta chain was carried out in a study of shared T cell receptors in the human thymus. Per germline, CDR1 GTSNPN and CDR2 SVGIG (reference sequence). V shed 2 bases and J 5 bases; nucleotides not matched to a gene: 3. CDR3 length: 13 residues. Sequencing used immunoSEQ multiplex PCR; TCRdb keeps in-frame clones, though not all of them. The data hold hundreds of thousands of clones, with 88% observed a single time. This same sample was also part of a study on human thymus T cells. In that study: The thymus was resected at corrective cardiac surgery.

The sequence was obtained from a boy younger than two with a congenital heart defect. Sequencing was performed on thymocytes. The chain is built from TRBV30 and TRBJ2-7; the match to TRBD2 covers 10 bases. CDR3 loop: CAWSQREGNEQYF. CDR3 coding DNA: TGTGCCTGGAGTCAGCGGGAGGGCAACGAGCAGTACTTC.